This entry is about one T cell receptor beta chain. The data stem from a study of blood T cell repertoires in COVID-19. About the study: T cells, B-cell-depleted T cells, or PBMCs provided the cDNA or gDNA that served as material.

The CDR3 is made up of 13 amino acids. V shed 5 bases and J shed 6 bases, with 12 bases lying between them. The germline V gene has CDR1 MRHNA and CDR2 SNTAGT. Repertoires were generated with immunoSEQ multiplex PCR, while TCRdb's copy carries only in-frame clones and drops some. The sample comprises tens of thousands of clones, 84% of which are singletons, and around 13% rests with the top ten. This TCR derives from a man over 45 with active or convalescent COVID-19. Sequenced material: peripheral blood. The chain combines TRBV6-4 with TRBJ2-3; TRBD1 might be the D (6 bases). CDR3 residues: CASSPMRGDTQYF. CDR3 nucleotides: TGTGCCAGCAGTCCCATGAGGGGGGATACGCAGTATTTT.